The rows below give T cell receptor beta chains drawn from one sample of a study of T cells expressing NK-cell markers. From the 5' RACE reads, TCRdb lists one entry per CDR3 protein and no DNA. The table lists about 460,000 distinct CDR3 sequences. The sample was blood T cells: a sorted CD56 or NKG2C T cell subset, CD4+ or CD8+ T cells, or bulk PBMC T cells (not recorded which). These receptors were obtained from a woman aged 50 to 60 in good health. Both conserved end residues are part of each CDR3.

TRBJ2-1,TRBV7-9,CASSSLRAGRDEQFF
TRBJ2-1,TRBV10-3,CAISSGQPDEQFF
TRBJ2-1,TRBV12-3/TRBV12-4,CASSLAQSTGEQFF
TRBJ1-5,TRBV20-1,CSARDSAAFGSNQPQHF
TRBJ2-3,TRBV6-1,CASSQGQASTDTQYF
TRBJ2-1,TRBV7-9,CASSLALAGDREQFF
TRBJ2-7,TRBV2,CASRAGLKRDEQYF
TRBJ2-2,TRBV6-5,CASSYTLPRQGSTGELFF
TRBJ2-3,TRBV15,CATSLQRAATQYF
TRBJ1-1,TRBV14,CASSPLTGTVNTEAFF
TRBJ2-5,TRBV6-1,CASSRLQDGETQYF
TRBJ2-1,TRBV12-3/TRBV12-4,CASSYGAGAHEQFF
TRBJ2-5,TRBV12-3/TRBV12-4,CASRFSGAETQYF
TRBJ2-1,TRBV4-2,CASSQDWGGVANEQFF
TRBJ2-3,TRBV24-1,CATSDSVAGGMDTQYF
TRBJ2-3,TRBV24-1,CATSDPGPPDTQYF
TRBJ2-1,TRBV3-1,CASSPSWYGNEQFF
TRBJ2-1,TRBV6-2/TRBV6-3,CASSSGLDTNEQFF
TRBJ2-7,TRBV6-5,CASSQRGPSSYEQYF
TRBJ2-3,TRBV12-3/TRBV12-4,CASSLTSSDTQYF
TRBJ2-1,TRBV29-1,CSVGRTYNEQFF
TRBJ2-1,TRBV11-2,CASSFAMAGVSNEQFF
TRBJ2-7,TRBV6-1,CASSEGASGVYEQYF
TRBJ2-7,TRBV4-2,CASSPAGTVSYEQYF
TRBJ1-1,TRBV20-1,CSASGTEQAFF
TRBJ2-1,TRBV10-3,CAINGFGTSSYNEQFF
TRBJ2-1,TRBV4-1,CASSHTSGNEQFF
TRBJ2-3,TRBV7-9,CASSLYVGVAGTDTQYF
TRBJ2-7,TRBV18,CASSVSGVPTEEQYF
TRBJ2-7,TRBV4-1,CASSPQTGTPGEQYF
TRBJ2-1,TRBV24-1,CATSKGGSSYNEQFF